One T cell receptor beta chain is described in this entry. Profiling relied on immunoSEQ multiplex PCR, and the TCRdb table lists in-frame clones only, not all of them. The table lists around 78,000 clones, around 94% of them singletons. These data are taken from a study of control samples from healthy donors and cancer patients. The CDR3 contains 14 residues. Germline trimming cut 4 bases from V and 10 bases from J; bases unmatched to any gene: 9. The germline V gene encodes CDR1 SGDLS and CDR2 YYNGEE. The sequenced material came from blood. This chain links TRBV9 with TRBJ2-1, with 9 positions matching TRBD2. The clonotype originates from a woman between 18 and 29 years old in good health. CDR3 DNA: TGTGCCAGCAGCCCTAGCGGGAAAATAGGAGAGCAGTTCTTC. As protein: CASSPSGKIGEQFF.